The 5 T cell receptor beta chains below come from one sample, sequenced in a study of blood T cell repertoires in COVID-19. Using immunoSEQ multiplex PCR, the repertoire was profiled, and TCRdb retains in-frame clones only, with some absent. The sample gives 250,000 to 300,000 clones, about nine tenths of which show up once; 1.5% to 2% is in the top ten. The sample comprised PBMCs or T cells enriched from blood (not recorded which). These receptors originate from a woman aged 40 to 50 who had recovered from COVID-19.

The chain uses TRBV9 and TRBJ2-7; TRBD2 agrees at 10 bases. CDR3 length equals 16 residues. Germline loops: CDR1 SGDLS, CDR2 YYNGEE. Germline trimming cut 3 bases from V and 3 bases from J; bases unmatched to any gene: 9. The CDR3 here is CASSETGTSVFYEQYF. The CDR3, as DNA: TGTGCCAGCAGCGAAACCGGGACTAGCGTCTTCTACGAGCAGTACTTC.

This rearrangement joins TRBV7-8 to TRBJ1-5, with a tentative D call TRBD1 (5 bases). This CDR3 has 16 residues. V lost 5 bases to trimming and J lost 6 bases, with 20 bases between them. In germline, CDR1 is SGHVS, CDR2 FQNEAQ. In DNA, the CDR3 is TGTGCCAGCAGCCCCGGGCTGGGGGGTCATGGTCAGCCCCAGCATTTT. Encoded protein: CASSPGLGGHGQPQHF.

This clone was detected once. This chain joins TRBV6-5 and TRBJ2-5, with 8 bases lining up with TRBD2. Looked up from germline, CDR1 is MNHEY and CDR2 is SVGAGI. The ends lost 7 bases at V and 7 bases at J; junction bases unmatched: 14. The CDR3 is 15 residues long. CDR3 protein: CASKPQTSGWGTQYF. For the CDR3, the DNA is TGTGCCAGCAAACCGCAAACTAGCGGCTGGGGGACCCAGTACTTC.

The V gene is TRBV2, the J gene TRBJ2-1; the match to TRBD2 covers 9 bases. Germline trimming cut 4 bases from V and 8 bases from J; bases unmatched to any gene: 9. Per germline, CDR1 SNHLY and CDR2 FYNNEI. CDR3 length: 15 residues. As DNA, the CDR3 is TGTGCCAGCAGTGTGGCGGGAGGGCCACGGGATGAGCAGTTCTTC. This gives the protein CASSVAGGPRDEQFF.

This chain joins TRBV19 and TRBJ1-3; D unclear. Germline V CDR1 and CDR2: LNHDA, SQIVND (reference sequence). Trimming removed 3 bases at V and 3 bases at J, with 12 bases between. The CDR3 runs to 15 residues. As DNA, the CDR3 is TGTGCCAGTAGTATCTTTTCCGGGGTTGGAAACACCATATATTTT. This gives the protein CASSIFSGVGNTIYF.